The present T cell receptor beta chain was sequenced within a study of Ad26.COV2.S vaccination and SARS-CoV-2 variants. Treatment defined: roughly 19 received Ad26.COV2.S at low or high dose, single or two shots; 5 received placebo; per-sample allocation not given. Sampling happened 63 days after the first vaccine or placebo injection. In the vaccine, an Ad26 vector expressed the SARS-CoV-2 spike of the Wuhan strain. Germline V gene sequence: CDR1 SNHLY, CDR2 FYNNEI. This CDR3 contains 14 residues. The V gene end was trimmed by 6 bases and the J gene end by 4 bases; junction bases not matched to a gene: 8. Clones were read by immunoSEQ multiplex PCR, and TCRdb kept only the in-frame ones, dropping some. The table has about 350,000 clones, roughly 90% seen once.

This chain uses TRBV2 with TRBJ1-1; TRBD1 matches 7 bases. This TCR was recovered from a person aged 18-60 years who received the Ad26.COV2.S COVID-19 vaccine or a placebo. The source was peripheral blood, collected in a trial of Ad26.COV2.S vaccine versus placebo. The CDR3 sequence is CASRETGWGTEAFF. The CDR3 DNA is TGTGCCAGCAGGGAGACAGGGTGGGGCACTGAAGCTTTCTTT.